This TCR beta chain was sequenced in a study of OX40 agonist ivuxolimab in advanced cancers. Produced via immunoSEQ multiplex PCR; TCRdb's table is partial and in-frame only. This table holds about 97,000 clones, roughly nine tenths found once. The TCR comes from an adult with an advanced solid tumor such as melanoma, head and neck, liver or kidney cancer. Sequenced here: CD4+ or CD8+ T cells sorted from blood, sampled in a trial of the OX40 agonist ivuxolimab.

The CDR3 DNA is TGTGCCAGCAGACTGAGTGCTAGCTCCTACGAGCAGTACTTC. It yields the protein CASRLSASSYEQYF. The chain has TRBV6-5 and TRBJ2-7; D is unresolved. Between the trimmed V and J ends, which lost 6 bases and 0 bases, there was a span of 12 bases. Per germline, CDR1 MNHEY and CDR2 SVGAGI. The CDR3 covers 14 residues.